Presented here are 27 T cell receptor beta chains from one specimen sequenced in a study of blood T cell repertoires in COVID-19. Generated by immunoSEQ multiplex PCR, the TCRdb table keeps only in-frame clones and is missing some. The data contain approximately 76,000 clones, 65% to 90% of them singletons. The source material was peripheral blood. These receptor sequences come from a woman in her sixties with acute or convalescent COVID-19.

The chain combines TRBV5-1 with TRBJ2-2; maybe TRBD2 (5 bases). Trimming pared 4 bases from V and 1 base from J, leaving 8 bases between. Germline CDR1 is SGHRS and CDR2 is YFSETQ. The CDR3 sequence is 14 residues long. In DNA form, the CDR3 reads TGCGCCAGCAGCCGGACTCAGAACACCGGGGAGCTGTTTTTT. Protein sequence: CASSRTQNTGELFF. The full variable domain, in which reference TRBV5-1 and TRBJ2-2 provide the parts outside the CDR3, is KAGVTQTPRYLIKTRGQQVTLSCSPISGHRSVSWYQQTPGQGLQFLFEYFSETQRNKGNFPGRFSGRQFSNSRSEMNVSTLELGDSALYLCASSRTQNTGELFFGEGSRLTVL.

The chain couples TRBV6-6 to TRBJ1-5; 7 bases fit TRBD1. The ends lost 6 bases at V and 0 bases at J; junction bases unmatched: 5. This CDR3 has 15 amino acids. Germline values: CDR1 MNHNY, CDR2 SVGAGI (reference sequence). CDR3 DNA sequence: TGTGCCAGCAGAGGGACAGACTATAGCAATCAGCCCCAGCATTTT. Translation: CASRGTDYSNQPQHF.

The V call is TRBV5-4, the J call TRBJ1-2, with no clear D. V lost 7 bases, J lost 5 bases, and 24 bases lay in between. The CDR3 has 16 amino acids. Germline V gives CDR1 SGHNT, CDR2 YYREEE (reference sequence). CDR3 amino acids: CASHPGRDPALYGYTF. Written as DNA, the CDR3 is TGTGCCAGCCATCCCGGGAGGGATCCCGCCCTATATGGCTACACCTTC.

The gene calls are TRBV6-5 and TRBJ1-4; tentative D call: TRBD1 (5 bases). This CDR3 is 13 amino acids long. V dropped 6 bases and J dropped 8 bases, with 13 bases sitting between them. Germline V lookup: CDR1 MNHEY, CDR2 SVGAGI. As DNA, the CDR3 is TGTGCCAGCAGGGGGCCCTTTGGGGAAAAACTGTTTTTT. Its translation is CASRGPFGEKLFF.

This clone came up a few times. Other nucleotide sequences in the sample specify the same CDR3. This rearrangement joins TRBV18 to TRBJ1-2; possibly TRBD1 for D (6 bases). Trimming shortened V by 0 bases and J by 7 bases, and 9 bases separated the two germline ends. The CDR3 spans 13 residues. CDR1 is KGHSH and CDR2 is LQKENI in the germline V gene. CDR3: CASSPPSRGGYTF. The CDR3 DNA reads as TGTGCCAGCTCACCACCGAGCAGGGGTGGCTACACCTTC. Complete variable domain (other parts from reference TRBV18 and TRBJ1-2): NAGVMQNPRHLVRRRGQEARLRCSPMKGHSHVYWYRQLPEEGLKFMVYLQKENIIDESGMPKERFSAEFPKEGPSILRIQQVVRGDSAAYFCASSPPSRGGYTFGSGTRLTVV.

The chain is built from TRBV5-1 and TRBJ2-2; tentative D call: TRBD2 (7 bases). V lost 1 base and J 4 bases, leaving 17 bases between the germline ends. Per the germline V gene, CDR1 is SGHRS and CDR2 is YFSETQ. The CDR3 loop spans 17 amino acids. DNA for the CDR3: TGCGCCAGCAGCTTGAGCGGGGCAGGGGCGGCCACCGGGGAGCTGTTTTTT. This sequence encodes CASSLSGAGAATGELFF.

On this clone: The sample holds other DNA sequences that translate to the same CDR3. This chain connects TRBV5-1 to TRBJ1-1; 8 positions agree with TRBD1. The CDR3 is made up of 14 amino acids. With 4 bases clipped from V and 1 base from J, the junction kept 3 bases outside the gene matches. The germline V gene encodes CDR1 SGHRS and CDR2 YFSETQ. The CDR3 region has the DNA TGCGCCAGCAGCCCCGGACAGGGGAACACTGAAGCTTTCTTT. Protein product: CASSPGQGNTEAFF.

The V call is TRBV19, the J call TRBJ2-4, with 7 nucleotides matching TRBD1. J was trimmed by 0 bases and V by 6 bases; bases with no gene match: 8. CDR1 and CDR2 (germline): LNHDA, SQIVND (reference sequence). This CDR3 has 16 residues. The CDR3 DNA sequence: TGTGCCAGTAGATCCGACAGGGTCGAAGCCAAAAACATTCAGTACTTC. Translated, it gives CASRSDRVEAKNIQYF.

This chain uses TRBV12-3 or TRBV12-4 with TRBJ2-1, with TRBD2 identical over 10 bases. The CDR3 runs 13 residues. J gave up 6 bases and V 9 bases, and 5 bases lay outside the gene matches. The CDR3 region is CASTGLAANEQFF. The DNA for the CDR3 is TGTGCCAGTACTGGACTAGCGGCCAATGAGCAGTTCTTC.

This rearrangement joins TRBV12-3 or TRBV12-4 to TRBJ1-2, with 9 bases fitting TRBD1. The CDR3 has 13 residues. The V segment lost 7 bases and the J segment 8 bases; nucleotides outside the gene matches: 8. CDR3 nucleotides: TGTGCCAGCACCAACAGGGGGCCTGGGGGCTACACCTTC. Amino acid sequence: CASTNRGPGGYTF.

The gene calls are TRBV14 and TRBJ2-7; D gene ambiguous. Trimming took 2 bases from V and 6 from J, leaving 11 bases between them. The CDR3 consists of 13 residues. Looked up from germline, CDR1 is SGHDN and CDR2 is FVKESK. CDR3 bases: TGTGCCAGCAGCCAAATCATGCTTAGCGAGCAGTACTTC. It yields the protein CASSQIMLSEQYF.

The rearrangement uses TRBV29-1 and TRBJ2-7, with a possible D match to TRBD2 (7 bases). Germline CDR1 and CDR2: SQVTM and ANQGSEA. This CDR3 region has 12 residues. CDR3 in amino acids: CSAGGPGEEQYF. The CDR3 DNA reads as TGCAGTGCCGGGGGGCCCGGAGAGGAGCAGTACTTC.

V is TRBV15 and J is TRBJ1-5; a weak D match, TRBD1 (5 bases). Trimming pared 1 base from V and 0 bases from J, leaving 10 bases between. The CDR3 totals 16 residues. The V gene's germline CDR1 is LNHNV and CDR2 YYDKDF (reference sequence). Here the CDR3 reads CATSRGTQVSNQPQHF. CDR3 in DNA: TGTGCCACCAGCAGAGGGACACAGGTTAGCAATCAGCCCCAGCATTTT. Looking up the rest from reference TRBV15 and TRBJ1-5 gives the full variable domain: DAMVIQNPRYQVTQFGKPVTLSCSQTLNHNVMYWYQQKSSQAPKLLFHYYDKDFNNEADTPDNFQSRRPNTSFCFLDIRSPGLGDTAMYLCATSRGTQVSNQPQHFGDGTRLSIL.

The rearrangement uses TRBV19 and TRBJ1-4; D remains unclear. The CDR3 extends over 15 amino acids. Germline CDR1 LNHDA, CDR2 SQIVND (reference sequence). Trimming shortened V by 2 bases and J by 6 bases, and 13 bases separated the two germline ends. CDR3 sequence (DNA): TGTGCCAGTAGTATAAGTAACCCTGGGCATGAAAAACTGTTTTTT. Translated, it gives CASSISNPGHEKLFF. Using reference TRBV19 and TRBJ1-4 for the parts outside the CDR3, the full variable domain is DGGITQSPKYLFRKEGQNVTLSCEQNLNHDAMYWYRQDPGQGLRLIYYSQIVNDFQKGDIAEGYSVSREKKESFPLTVTSAQKNPTAFYLCASSISNPGHEKLFFGSGTQLSVL.

The gene calls are TRBV15 and TRBJ1-6; D not certain. V gave up 5 bases and J gave up 11 bases, with 16 bases separating them. The germline V gene encodes CDR1 LNHNV and CDR2 YYDKDF (reference sequence). The length of the CDR3 is 14 residues. The CDR3: CATSLPRVEAPLHF. The CDR3 DNA is TGTGCCACCAGCTTGCCGAGGGTGGAAGCACCCCTCCACTTT.

This clone was observed a few times. The CDR3 spells CASSQGLQDNYGYTF. Here the CDR3 DNA reads TGCGCCAGCAGCCAGGGCCTTCAAGATAACTATGGCTACACCTTC. V usage is TRBV4-1 and J usage is TRBJ1-2; no reliable D call. CDR3 length equals 15 residues. CDR1 is MGHRA and CDR2 is YSYEKL in the germline V gene. The ends were cut back, 3 bases at V and 1 base at J, with 12 bases in the middle.

The chain couples TRBV9 to TRBJ2-7; 10 bases match TRBD1. The CDR3 extends over 17 amino acids. With 0 bases clipped from V and 4 bases from J, the junction kept 10 bases outside the gene matches. Per germline, CDR1 SGDLS and CDR2 YYNGEE. DNA for the CDR3: TGTGCCAGCAGCGTAGCTAGGGACAGGGGCAGTTTGTACGAGCAGTACTTC. This codes for CASSVARDRGSLYEQYF.

This rearrangement joins TRBV30 to TRBJ1-1; 7 bases are a match to TRBD1. CDR1 is GTSNPN, CDR2 SVGIG, per germline (reference sequence). With 0 bases clipped from V and 3 bases from J, the junction kept 7 bases outside the gene matches. The CDR3 is made up of 15 amino acids. The CDR3 reads CAWSVRGRGYTEAFF. In DNA, the CDR3 is TGTGCCTGGAGTGTACGGGGCAGGGGGTACACTGAAGCTTTCTTT.

The chain couples TRBV19 to TRBJ1-1; 7 positions match TRBD1. Losses at the gene ends were 3 bases for V and 6 bases for J; bases not matched to a gene: 7. This CDR3 is built from 14 residues. Germline CDR1 is LNHDA and CDR2 is SQIVND (reference sequence). The CDR3 DNA reads TGTGCCAGTAGTATTACCGGGACAGTGCCTGAAGCTTTCTTT. It specifies CASSITGTVPEAFF.

The chain joins TRBV2 to TRBJ2-7, with D maybe TRBD2 (5 bases). The CDR3 is made up of 17 amino acids. Germline V CDR1 and CDR2: SNHLY, FYNNEI. Deletions cut 1 base from V and 5 bases from J, with 21 bases between. CDR3 DNA sequence: TGTGCCAGCAGTGAAGTGGGCCTAGAATTTCACGGGAACGAGCAGTACTTC. This codes for CASSEVGLEFHGNEQYF.

The chain joins TRBV5-1 to TRBJ2-7, with 8 bases matching TRBD1. There are 16 residues in the CDR3. Losses at the gene ends were 3 bases for V and 3 bases for J; bases not matched to a gene: 11. Germline V gene sequence: CDR1 SGHRS, CDR2 YFSETQ. The CDR3 DNA follows: TGCGCCAGCAGCTCACACGACAGGGGAGTAAACTACGAGCAGTACTTC. Protein product: CASSSHDRGVNYEQYF.

V usage is TRBV3-1 (or the pseudogene TRBV3-2) and J usage is TRBJ2-7; D may be TRBD1 (6 bases). Per the germline V gene, CDR1 is LGHDT and CDR2 is YNNKEL (reference sequence). The V and J ends lost 0 bases and 6 bases respectively, with 6 bases between them. The CDR3 spans 12 residues. The CDR3 is CASSQDRGEQYF. In DNA, the CDR3 is TGTGCCAGCAGCCAAGACAGGGGCGAGCAGTACTTC.

The chain uses TRBV5-6 and TRBJ1-1; 12 bases are shared with TRBD1. This CDR3 has 15 residues. Germline V lookup: CDR1 SGHDT, CDR2 YYEEEE. V dropped 6 bases and J dropped 5; count of bases not matched to a gene: 8. CDR3 amino acids: CASTNRDRGHTEAFF. CDR3 DNA sequence: TGTGCCAGCACCAACCGGGACAGGGGGCATACTGAAGCTTTCTTT.

The chain recombines TRBV5-1 with TRBJ2-1, with 8 nucleotides matching TRBD2. Unmatched junction bases numbered 9, after V lost 6 bases and J lost 7 bases. Germline V gene sequence: CDR1 SGHRS, CDR2 YFSETQ. The length of the CDR3 is 14 residues. This CDR3 is CASNPSGGPNEQFF. As DNA, the CDR3 is TGCGCCAGCAACCCCTCGGGGGGGCCGAATGAGCAGTTCTTC.

This chain uses TRBV10-3 with TRBJ1-5; D is ambiguous. Trimming removed 8 bases from V and 2 bases from J, with 10 bases in between. CDR3 length equals 13 residues. The germline V gene encodes CDR1 ENHRY and CDR2 SYGVKD. CDR3: CAIGVGGNQPQHF. The CDR3 DNA reads TGTGCCATCGGTGTTGGAGGCAATCAGCCCCAGCATTTT.

CDR3 sequence reads: CASSQMATGDNYGYTF. CDR3 DNA: TGCGCCAGCAGTCAGATGGCGACAGGGGACAACTATGGCTACACCTTC. V is TRBV5-1 and J is TRBJ1-2; 8 bases map to TRBD1. The germline gives CDR1 SGHRS, CDR2 YFSETQ. The CDR3 extends over 16 amino acids. After removal of 5 bases from V and 2 bases from J, the junction contained 11 bases not matched to a gene.

The rearrangement joins TRBV4-1 to TRBJ2-2; 8 bases line up with TRBD2. The germline V gene encodes CDR1 MGHRA and CDR2 YSYEKL. There are 18 residues in the CDR3. The V and J ends lost 0 bases and 1 base, in that order; junction bases with no gene match: 7. The CDR3 bases are TGCGCCAGCAGCCAAGAACGGACTAGCACCTTGAACACCGGGGAGCTGTTTTTT. It translates to CASSQERTSTLNTGELFF.